The 11 T cell receptor beta chains in this list originate from one sample, sequenced in a study of blood T cell repertoires in COVID-19. Here immunoSEQ multiplex PCR was the method, and the copy in TCRdb shows in-frame clones only, minus some. The sample lists approximately 80,000 clones; 85% to 90% were seen once. Material: peripheral blood. These receptors originate from a middle-aged man with acute or convalescent COVID-19.

J is TRBJ2-3 and V is TRBV10-3, with 7 bases fitting TRBD2. Germline CDR1 is ENHRY and CDR2 is SYGVKD. The CDR3 has 16 residues. V shed 4 bases, J shed 4 bases, and the junction held 11 bases outside the gene matches. Here the CDR3 DNA reads TGTGCCATCAGTGGGGGTGTAGGAGGGAGGGCAGATACGCAGTATTTT. Its protein product is CAISGGVGGRADTQYF.

V and J are TRBV4-2 and TRBJ1-1, with a weak D call TRBD1 (5 bases). From germline, CDR1 is LGHNA and CDR2 YNFKEQ. CDR3 size: 14 residues. Deletions cut 1 base from V and 0 bases from J, with 6 bases between. The DNA of the CDR3 is TGTGCCAGCAGCCAAGCAGGGATGAACACTGAAGCTTTCTTT. This translates into CASSQAGMNTEAFF.

The chain recombines TRBV5-5 with TRBJ1-3, with D possibly TRBD1 on 6 matching bases. This CDR3 has 16 amino acids. The V end lost 3 bases, the J end lost 4 bases, and 17 bases lay between the germline ends. Looked up from germline, CDR1 is SGHKS and CDR2 is YYEKEE (reference sequence). The CDR3 coding sequence is TGTGCCAGCAGCTCCCGGGGGGGGCTGAAGGGAAACACCATATATTTT. Amino acid sequence: CASSSRGGLKGNTIYF. Variable domain in full (rest from reference TRBV5-5 and TRBJ1-3): DAGVTQSPTHLIKTRGQQVTLRCSPISGHKSVSWYQQVLGQGPQFIFQYYEKEERGRGNFPDRFSARQFPNYSSELNVNALLLGDSALYLCASSSRGGLKGNTIYFGEGSWLTVV.

The chain couples TRBV20-1 to TRBJ2-1; D unresolved. In germline, CDR1 is DFQATT, CDR2 SNEGSKA (reference sequence). V was trimmed by 6 bases and J by 6 bases, leaving 6 bases between them. The CDR3 totals 10 residues. The chain's CDR3 is CSALRNEQFF. CDR3 coding DNA: TGCAGTGCCCTTCGCAATGAGCAGTTCTTC.

The chain links TRBV4-2 to TRBJ2-4, with 12 bases aligning to TRBD2. Germline-derived CDR1 and CDR2 are LGHNA and YNFKEQ. This CDR3 comprises 17 residues. The ends lost 5 bases at V and 0 bases at J; junction bases unmatched: 5. CDR3 in DNA: TGTGCCAGCAGCTTAGGGACTAGCGGGTTAGCCAAAAACATTCAGTACTTC. Protein: CASSLGTSGLAKNIQYF.

The chain is built from TRBV11-2 and TRBJ1-2, with 8 positions matching TRBD1. The V gene's germline CDR1 is SGHAT and CDR2 FQNNGV. The trim removed 0 bases at V and 8 bases at J, leaving 5 bases unmatched. The CDR3 runs 14 residues. CDR3 DNA sequence: TGTGCCAGCAGCTTAGACAGGGGGCTGAAAGGCTACACCTTC. Amino acid sequence: CASSLDRGLKGYTF. Based on the CDR3 plus reference TRBV11-2 and TRBJ1-2, the full variable domain is EAGVAQSPRYKIIEKRQSVAFWCNPISGHATLYWYQQILGQGPKLLIQFQNNGVVDDSQLPKDRFSAERLKGVDSTLKIQPAKLEDSAVYLCASSLDRGLKGYTFGSGTRLTVV.

The genes are TRBV5-4 and TRBJ2-3; weak D call: TRBD2 (6 bases). Trimming shortened V by 0 bases and J by 1 base, and 12 bases separated the two germline ends. CDR1 is SGHNT and CDR2 is YYREEE in the germline V gene (reference sequence). The CDR3 contains 16 residues. Written as DNA, the CDR3 is TGTGCCAGCAGCTTGGGCGGGACCGCCCGCACAGATACGCAGTATTTT. It encodes CASSLGGTARTDTQYF. The variable domain in full, with the rest retrieved from reference TRBV5-4 and TRBJ2-3, is ETGVTQSPTHLIKTRGQQVTLRCSSQSGHNTVSWYQQALGQGPQFIFQYYREEENGRGNFPPRFSGLQFPNYSSELNVNALELDDSALYLCASSLGGTARTDTQYFGPGTRLTVL.

Here the CDR3 reads CASSPQLTRTYEQYF. The CDR3 nucleotides read TGTGCCAGCAGCCCCCAATTGACTAGGACCTACGAGCAGTACTTC. The chain combines TRBV9 with TRBJ2-7; a weak D match, TRBD2 (6 bases). This CDR3 region has 15 residues. V lost 4 bases and J lost 2, with 16 bases in between. From germline, CDR1 is SGDLS and CDR2 YYNGEE.

The chain carries TRBV5-6 and TRBJ1-1, with a weak D call TRBD1 (6 bases). The V end was cut by 2 bases, the J end by 3 bases, with 11 bases between. The CDR3 is 14 residues long. Per germline, CDR1 SGHDT and CDR2 YYEEEE. For the CDR3, the DNA is TGTGCCAGCAGCTTCAGGGGAGCTGACACTGAAGCTTTCTTT. Protein: CASSFRGADTEAFF.

The chain employs TRBV15 and TRBJ2-7; 8 bases line up with TRBD1. Germline V gene data show CDR1 as LNHNV and CDR2 as YYDKDF (reference sequence). The length of the CDR3 is 16 residues. Losses at the gene ends were 2 bases for V and 3 bases for J; bases not matched to a gene: 9. The CDR3: CATSRQRQGQSYEQYF. CDR3 sequence (DNA): TGTGCCACCAGCAGACAACGACAGGGGCAAAGCTACGAGCAGTACTTC.

The chain has TRBV2 and TRBJ1-2, with D unresolved. Trimming took off 7 bases at V and 4 bases at J, with 16 bases between the two ends. CDR1 SNHLY and CDR2 FYNNEI come from the germline V gene. The CDR3 loop spans 14 amino acids. The CDR3 coding sequence is TGTGCCAGCACCCCCCTACGCGGGTCCTATGGCTACACCTTC. Translated, it gives CASTPLRGSYGYTF.